This entry lists 14 T cell receptor beta chains sequenced from one sample in a study of yellow fever vaccine responses in identical twins. In TCRdb, the RT-PCR reads were re-called with MiXCR into one record per CDR3 protein. The sample lists 2,000 to 2,500 distinct CDR3 sequences; 25% to 40% were seen once. The specimen comprised T cells from blood (PBMCs), unsorted or a sorted subset (not recorded which), sampled before or after yellow fever vaccination (not recorded which). Receptors were obtained from a woman under 30 who received the yellow fever vaccine.

This clonotype was counted a few times. The genes are TRBV15 and TRBJ2-7, with a tentative D call TRBD1 (5 bases). From germline, CDR1 is LNHNV and CDR2 YYDKDF (reference sequence). This CDR3 is built from 15 residues. V dropped 5 bases and J dropped 0 bases, with 14 bases sitting between them. The DNA of the CDR3 is TGTGCCACCAGCCCTACAGACAGAAGCTCCTACGAGCAGTACTTC. Its protein product is CATSPTDRSSYEQYF.

This clonotype was found a few times. The chain combines TRBV11-3 with TRBJ2-1, with 7 bases that match TRBD2. The CDR3 sequence is 11 residues long. Germline-derived CDR1 and CDR2 are SGHNT and YENEEA. The ends lost 5 bases at V and 10 bases at J; junction bases unmatched: 2. CDR3 sequence (DNA): TGTGCCAGCAGCCCTAGCGGAGAGCAGTTCTTC. It encodes CASSPSGEQFF. Combining the CDR3 with reference TRBV11-3 and TRBJ2-1 gives the whole variable domain EAGVVQSPRYKIIEKKQPVAFWCNPISGHNTLYWYLQNLGQGPELLIRYENEEAVDDSQLPKDRFSAERLKGVDSTLKIQPAELGDSAVYLCASSPSGEQFFGPGTRLTVL.

V gene TRBV11-2 combines with J gene TRBJ2-3; 10 nucleotides align to TRBD2. The CDR3 extends over 16 amino acids. CDR1 and CDR2 from the germline V gene are SGHAT and FQNNGV. The V gene end was trimmed by 5 bases and the J gene end by 6 bases; junction bases not matched to a gene: 11. The chain's CDR3 is CASSPRTSGPKDTQYF. The CDR3 DNA reads as TGTGCCAGCAGCCCCCGGACTAGCGGCCCAAAGGATACGCAGTATTTT.

This chain links TRBV2 with TRBJ2-7; D is possibly TRBD2 (5 bases). CDR3 size: 13 residues. Germline V lookup: CDR1 SNHLY, CDR2 FYNNEI. V gave up 3 bases and J gave up 3 bases, with 9 bases separating them. For the CDR3, the DNA is TGTGCCAGCAGTGATTCCGGGAACTACGAGCAGTACTTC. Translation: CASSDSGNYEQYF.

The V gene is TRBV7-3, the J gene TRBJ2-1; D is undetermined. The CDR3 totals 13 residues. Trimming left V 7 bases short and J 8 bases short, with 15 bases between. Germline CDR1 SGHTA, CDR2 FQGTGA. CDR3 nucleotide sequence: TGTGCCAGCATTAGGGCTAGATTTTATGAGCAGTTCTTC. Translation gives CASIRARFYEQFF.

The chain combines TRBV29-1 with TRBJ2-3; weak D call: TRBD1 (5 bases). The germline CDR1 and CDR2 sequences are SQVTM and ANQGSEA. CDR3 length: 15 residues. V was clipped by 2 bases and J by 0 bases, with 12 bases between them. The chain's CDR3 is CSVESLGPSTDTQYF. The CDR3 region has the DNA TGCAGCGTTGAAAGTTTGGGGCCGAGCACAGATACGCAGTATTTT.

V is TRBV4-3 and J is TRBJ1-1; D is undetermined. The germline V and J ends were trimmed by 0 bases and 6 bases, with 14 bases remaining between them. This CDR3 is 15 amino acids long. Germline V lookup: CDR1 LGHNA, CDR2 YSLEER. The chain's CDR3 is CASSQEYPSRAEAFF. In nucleotides, the CDR3 is TGCGCCAGCAGCCAAGAATATCCCTCAAGGGCTGAAGCTTTCTTT.

This clonotype was seen a few times. This rearrangement joins TRBV5-1 to TRBJ2-7; no clear D gene. CDR1 SGHRS and CDR2 YFSETQ come from the germline V gene. The V gene lost 0 bases and the J gene lost 2 bases, with 9 bases spanning the gap. The CDR3 spans 14 residues. For the CDR3, the DNA is TGCGCCAGCAGCTTGGAAGTTCCCCCCTACGAGCAGTACTTC. It codes for CASSLEVPPYEQYF.

This clonotype has more than one count but fewer than ten. This chain links TRBV7-3 with TRBJ2-1; 12 bases are a match to TRBD2. Germline values: CDR1 SGHTA, CDR2 FQGTGA. The CDR3 runs to 17 residues. The V gene end was trimmed by 0 bases and the J gene end by 0 bases; junction bases not matched to a gene: 0. For the CDR3, the DNA is TGTGCCAGCAGCTTAACGGGACTAGCGGGCTCCTACAATGAGCAGTTCTTC. Translating it yields CASSLTGLAGSYNEQFF.

V gene TRBV4-2 combines with J gene TRBJ1-1, with TRBD1 matching over 7 bases. The CDR3 runs 17 residues. The germline CDR1 and CDR2 sequences are LGHNA and YNFKEQ. The junction had 10 bases not matched to a gene; V was cut back by 3 bases and J by 0 bases. The CDR3 is CASSQTSRDSVNTEAFF. CDR3 in DNA: TGTGCCAGCAGCCAGACCTCCCGGGACAGTGTGAACACTGAAGCTTTCTTT.

In this sample, this clonotype turned up a few times. The V gene is TRBV23-1, the J gene TRBJ2-3; D possibly corresponds to TRBD1 (6 bases). TRBV23-1 is designated an ORF whose function remains uncertain. Between the trimmed V and J ends, which lost 3 bases and 2 bases, there was a span of 15 bases. This CDR3 has 16 residues. The CDR3 DNA reads TGCGCCAGCAGTCAGGGGACACCTAGATACACAGATACGCAGTATTTT. The encoded protein is CASSQGTPRYTDTQYF.

This chain uses TRBV15 with TRBJ2-7, with a tentative D call TRBD1 (5 bases). Trimming removed 8 bases from V and 4 bases from J, with 15 bases in between. The germline V gene has CDR1 LNHNV and CDR2 YYDKDF (reference sequence). CDR3 length: 13 residues. CDR3 DNA sequence: TGTGCCACCCGGCGGACATGGTCTTACGAGCAGTACTTC. Translation: CATRRTWSYEQYF.

This clonotype appeared a few times. This chain uses TRBV28 with TRBJ2-5; D is possibly TRBD2 (6 bases). Germline CDR1 is MDHEN and CDR2 is SYDVKM. Trimming took off 7 bases at V and 1 base at J, with 16 bases between the two ends. This CDR3 spans 15 amino acids. CDR3 bases: TGTGCCAGCACACCCTTAGCGGACCTCCAAGAGACCCAGTACTTC. It encodes CASTPLADLQETQYF.

The rearrangement uses TRBV11-1 and TRBJ2-5, with 9 bases identical to TRBD1. From germline, CDR1 is SGHAT and CDR2 FQDESV (reference sequence). The ends lost 1 base at V and 3 bases at J; junction bases unmatched: 3. This CDR3 comprises 15 residues. CDR3 loop: CASSLGQGVKETQYF. CDR3 in DNA: TGTGCCAGCAGCTTAGGACAGGGGGTGAAAGAGACCCAGTACTTC.